The rows below give T cell receptor beta chains drawn from one sample of a study of blood T cell repertoires in COVID-19. Clones were sequenced by immunoSEQ multiplex PCR, and TCRdb holds only the in-frame ones, with some missing. The table includes about 130,000 clones, about 86% detected once. The sequenced sample consisted of peripheral blood. The receptors were sampled from a woman between 50 and 59 years old with acute or convalescent COVID-19. CDR3s include the opening cysteine and the closing phenylalanine or tryptophan. D genes are given only for firm matches. Clone size is stated in some rows and not others, as once, few, many or a class when expanded.

j_gene | d_gene | v_gene | abundance | CDR3nt | CDR3aa
TRBJ2-2 | TRBD1 | TRBV19 | . | TGTGCCAGTTCCTCAGGACAGGTTACGGGCGGGGAGCTGTTTTTT | CASSSGQVTGGELFF
TRBJ2-3 | TRBD2 | TRBV10-3 | few | TGTGCCATCACCGCGGGGGGCACAGATACGCAGTATTTT | CAITAGGTDTQYF
TRBJ1-4 | . | TRBV7-7 | . | TGTGCTAGCAGCTTAGGGGCGGGGGCTGGAGAAAAACTGTTTTTT | CASSLGAGAGEKLFF
TRBJ1-1 | TRBD1 | TRBV6-5 | . | TGTGCCAGCACTAAAATCACAGGGGTGACTGAAGCTTTCTTT | CASTKITGVTEAFF
TRBJ2-5 | . | TRBV21-1 | . | TGTGCCAGCAGCATAAGCAAGACTAGCTCCCAAGAGACCCAGTACTTC | CASSISKTSSQETQYF
TRBJ2-7 | . | TRBV12-3/TRBV12-4 | . | TGTGCCAGCAGTTTAGCTATTCTAAACGAGCAGTACTTC | CASSLAILNEQYF
TRBJ1-1 | . | TRBV3-1/TRBV3-2 | . | TGTGCCAGCAGCCAAATCGGTAGCACTGAAGCTTTCTTT | CASSQIGSTEAFF
TRBJ1-2 | . | TRBV30 | . | TGTGCCTGGAGTGATTCCGGGGGGTATTCGGGCTACACCTTC | CAWSDSGGYSGYTF
TRBJ1-5 | . | TRBV7-7 | . | TGTGCTAGCAGCCGGGACATTAATCAGCCCCAGCATTTT | CASSRDINQPQHF
TRBJ1-2 | TRBD1 | TRBV7-9 | . | TGTGCCAGCAGCTTAGGGGACAGCGGGACCTTC | CASSLGDSGTF
TRBJ2-7 | TRBD2 | TRBV5-4 | . | TGTGCCAGCAGCCCCTGGGAGGGCGAGCAGTACTTC | CASSPWEGEQYF
TRBJ2-7 | . | TRBV4-1 | . | TGCGCCAGCAGCCAAGATTGGCAGGCGCCTCCTGGCTTC | CASSQDWQAPPGF
TRBJ2-1 | . | TRBV28 | . | TGTGCCAGCAGCCCCCGCCAGGAGCAGTTCTTC | CASSPRQEQFF
TRBJ2-2 | . | TRBV18 | . | TGTGCCAGCTCACCAAGAGGACAGAACACCGGGGAGCTGTTTTTT | CASSPRGQNTGELFF
TRBJ1-2 | . | TRBV29-1 | . | . | CSVGSGTGPTQGTF
TRBJ1-4 | . | TRBV18 | . | TGTGCCAGCTCACCCCCCAGTGGACAGGAAAAACTGTTTTTT | CASSPPSGQEKLFF
TRBJ2-5 | TRBD2 | TRBV29-1 | . | TGCAGCGTCCCCTGTAGCGGGAGTCACTTC | CSVPCSGSHF
TRBJ1-1 | . | TRBV5-4 | . | TGTGCCAGCAGCCCCGTCGGGGTGGTGGTGAACACTGAAGCTTTCTTT | CASSPVGVVVNTEAFF
TRBJ1-2 | TRBD1 | TRBV3-1/TRBV3-2 | . | TGTGCCAGCAGCCGGGCAGGGGGGAACTATGGCTACACCTTC | CASSRAGGNYGYTF
TRBJ2-3 | TRBD1 | TRBV6-2/TRBV6-3 | once | TGTGCCAGCAGTGAGGGGACAGGGAGCACAGATACGCAGTATTTT | CASSEGTGSTDTQYF
TRBJ2-5 | TRBD1 | TRBV28 | . | TGTGCCAGCAGTTTCGGGACAGGGGGTGAGACCCAGTACTTC | CASSFGTGGETQYF
TRBJ2-7 | TRBD2 | TRBV7-2 | . | TGTGCCAGCAAGTACCAGGGACTAGCTTACGAGCAGTACTTC | CASKYQGLAYEQYF
TRBJ1-5 | . | TRBV12-3/TRBV12-4 | . | TGTGCCAGCAGCATTGACGGGGAACGGCCCCAGCATTTT | CASSIDGERPQHF
TRBJ1-5 | . | TRBV2 | many | TGTGCCAGCAGGGAAGGCATGGGCGGCAATCAGCCCCAGCATTTT | CASREGMGGNQPQHF
TRBJ1-5 | TRBD1 | TRBV30 | . | TGTGCCTGGGGGGGACAGTCCAATCAGCCCCAGCATTTT | CAWGGQSNQPQHF
TRBJ1-1 | . | TRBV2 | . | TGTGCCAGCAGTGCAAGGACGGGCCGTCCGGGGGATACTGAAGCTTTCTTT | CASSARTGRPGDTEAFF
TRBJ1-4 | . | TRBV10-3 | once | TGTGCCATCAGTGAGGTCCGGGGAGGATATGAAAAACTGTTTTTT | CAISEVRGGYEKLFF
TRBJ1-1 | . | TRBV30 | once | TGTGCCTGGAGTGAAGGGTTTCAGGGTGAGAGATCTGAAGCTTTCTTT | CAWSEGFQGERSEAFF
TRBJ2-1 | . | TRBV5-5 | . | TGTGCCAGCAGCTTGAGCACCGCCCGGGGGGCTTTCGAGCAGTTCTTC | CASSLSTARGAFEQFF
TRBJ2-2 | . | TRBV27 | . | TGTGCCAGCAGATTAGACAGAGCGAACACCGGGGAGCTGTTTTTT | CASRLDRANTGELFF
TRBJ2-4 | . | TRBV5-1 | . | TGCGCCAGCAGCTTGGATGGACTCCGAGGTTCCAAAAACATTCAGTACTTC | CASSLDGLRGSKNIQYF
TRBJ2-5 | TRBD2 | TRBV6-5 | . | TGTGCCAGCAGTTTGGTGGGAGGGCCTGAGACCCAGTACTTC | CASSLVGGPETQYF
TRBJ2-7 | TRBD2 | TRBV19 | . | TGTGCCAGTACCCAGCGGGAGGGATACGAGCAGTACTTC | CASTQREGYEQYF
TRBJ2-5 | . | TRBV19 | . | TGTGCCAGTAGTATTGGCTCCAAAGAGTACTTC | CASSIGSKEYF
TRBJ1-6 | . | TRBV27 | few | TGTGCCAGCGGCCAGAGCGGGTATTCACCCCTCCACTTT | CASGQSGYSPLHF
TRBJ1-1 | TRBD1 | TRBV18 | . | TGTGCCAGCTCACCTTTTAAAGGACAGGGGCCAAACACTGAAGCTTTCTTT | CASSPFKGQGPNTEAFF
TRBJ1-6 | . | TRBV12-5 | few | TGTGCTAGTGGCATCAATTCACCCCTCCACTTT | CASGINSPLHF
TRBJ1-2 | TRBD1 | TRBV29-1 | . | TGCAGCGTTGAAATAGGGACAGGGGACTATGGCTACACCTTC | CSVEIGTGDYGYTF
TRBJ1-6 | . | TRBV10-3 | . | TGTGCCATCAGTGAGCAGGGCGGAAGGAATTCACCCCTCCACTTT | CAISEQGGRNSPLHF
TRBJ2-1 | . | TRBV10-2 | . | TGCGCCAGCAGTGGAGGGGGCAATGAGCAGTTCTTC | CASSGGGNEQFF
TRBJ1-4 | . | TRBV2 | . | TGTGCCAGCAGGCCGGGGGGGACTAATGAAAAACTGTTTTTT | CASRPGGTNEKLFF